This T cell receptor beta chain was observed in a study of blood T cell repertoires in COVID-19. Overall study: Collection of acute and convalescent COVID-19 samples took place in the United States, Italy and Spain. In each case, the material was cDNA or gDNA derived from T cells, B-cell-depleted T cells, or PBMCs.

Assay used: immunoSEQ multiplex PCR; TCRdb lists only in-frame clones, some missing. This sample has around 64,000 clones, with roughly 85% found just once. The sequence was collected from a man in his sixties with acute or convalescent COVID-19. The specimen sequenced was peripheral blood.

The DNA of the CDR3 is TGTGCCAGCAGCTTAGCGGGACAAGTTGAAGCTTTCTTT. Translating gives CASSLAGQVEAFF. V gene TRBV7-9 combines with J gene TRBJ1-1; a possible D gene is TRBD1 (6 bases). This CDR3 spans 13 amino acids. Trimming pared 0 bases from V and 7 bases from J, leaving 9 bases between. Germline values: CDR1 SEHNR, CDR2 FQNEAQ (reference sequence).